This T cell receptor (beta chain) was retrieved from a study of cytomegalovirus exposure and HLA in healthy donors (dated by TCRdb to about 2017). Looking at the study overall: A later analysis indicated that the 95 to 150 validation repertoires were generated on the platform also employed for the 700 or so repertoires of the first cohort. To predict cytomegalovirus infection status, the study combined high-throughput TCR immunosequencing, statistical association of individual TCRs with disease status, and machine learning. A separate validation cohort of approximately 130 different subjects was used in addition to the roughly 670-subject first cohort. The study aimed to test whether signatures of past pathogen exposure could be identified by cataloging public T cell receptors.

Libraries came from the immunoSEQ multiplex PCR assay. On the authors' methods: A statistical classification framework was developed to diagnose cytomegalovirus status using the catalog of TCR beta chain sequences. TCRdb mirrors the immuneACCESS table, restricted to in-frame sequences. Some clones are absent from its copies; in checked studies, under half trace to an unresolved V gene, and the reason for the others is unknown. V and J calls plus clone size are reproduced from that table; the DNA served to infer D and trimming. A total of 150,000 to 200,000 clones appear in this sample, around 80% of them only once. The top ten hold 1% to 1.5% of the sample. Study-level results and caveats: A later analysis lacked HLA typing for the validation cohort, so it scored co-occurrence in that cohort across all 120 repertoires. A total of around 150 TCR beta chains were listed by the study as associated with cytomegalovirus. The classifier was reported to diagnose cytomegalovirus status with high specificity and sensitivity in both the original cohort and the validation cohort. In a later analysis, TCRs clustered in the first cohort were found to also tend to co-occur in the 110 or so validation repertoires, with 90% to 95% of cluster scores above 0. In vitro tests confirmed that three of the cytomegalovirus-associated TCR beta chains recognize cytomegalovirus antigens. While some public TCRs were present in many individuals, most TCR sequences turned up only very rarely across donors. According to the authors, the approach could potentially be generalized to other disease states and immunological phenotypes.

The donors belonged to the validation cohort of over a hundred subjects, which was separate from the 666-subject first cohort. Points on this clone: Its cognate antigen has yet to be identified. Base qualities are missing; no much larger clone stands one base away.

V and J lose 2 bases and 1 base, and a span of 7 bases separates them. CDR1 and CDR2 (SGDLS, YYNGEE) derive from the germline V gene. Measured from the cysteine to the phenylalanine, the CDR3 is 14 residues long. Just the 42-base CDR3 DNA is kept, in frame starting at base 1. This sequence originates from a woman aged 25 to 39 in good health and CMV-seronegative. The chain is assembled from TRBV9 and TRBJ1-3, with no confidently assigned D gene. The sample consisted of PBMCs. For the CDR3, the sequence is CASSVDMSGNTIYF. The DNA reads TGTGCCAGCAGCGTCGACATGTCTGGAAACACCATATATTTT.